The T cell receptor (beta chain) described here comes from a study of T cells in localized non-small cell lung cancer. The V segment lost 0 bases and the J segment 7 bases; nucleotides outside the gene matches: 7. CDR1 and CDR2 from the germline V gene are SGDLS and YYNGEE. The CDR3 runs 16 residues. TCRdb's copy holds only in-frame clones and misses some; the assay was immunoSEQ multiplex PCR. This table has tens of thousands of clones, around four fifths appearing once. This TCR came from a female donor older than 55 with stage II squamous cell lung carcinoma. The V and J genes are TRBV9 and TRBJ1-6; 7 nucleotides match TRBD1. The source was peripheral blood, collected before any cancer treatment. The CDR3 protein is CASSVAGTDLNSPLHF. The DNA of the CDR3 is TGTGCCAGCAGCGTAGCTGGGACAGACCTGAATTCACCCCTCCACTTT.